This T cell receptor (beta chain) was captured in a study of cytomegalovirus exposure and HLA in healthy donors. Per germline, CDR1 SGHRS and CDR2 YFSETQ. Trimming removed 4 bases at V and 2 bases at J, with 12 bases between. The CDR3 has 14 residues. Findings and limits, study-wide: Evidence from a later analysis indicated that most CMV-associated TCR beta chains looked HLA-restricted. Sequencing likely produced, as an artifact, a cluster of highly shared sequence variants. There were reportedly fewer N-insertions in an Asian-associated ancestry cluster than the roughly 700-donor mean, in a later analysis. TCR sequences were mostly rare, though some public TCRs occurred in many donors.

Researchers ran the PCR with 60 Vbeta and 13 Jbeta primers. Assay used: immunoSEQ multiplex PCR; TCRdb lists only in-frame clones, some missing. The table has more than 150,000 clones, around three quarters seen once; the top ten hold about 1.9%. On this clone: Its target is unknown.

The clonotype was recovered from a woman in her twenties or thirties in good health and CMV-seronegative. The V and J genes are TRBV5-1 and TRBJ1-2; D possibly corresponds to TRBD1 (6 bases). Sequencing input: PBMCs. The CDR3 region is CASSAGTLNYGYTF. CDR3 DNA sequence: TGCGCCAGCAGCGCCGGGACACTGAACTATGGCTACACCTTC.